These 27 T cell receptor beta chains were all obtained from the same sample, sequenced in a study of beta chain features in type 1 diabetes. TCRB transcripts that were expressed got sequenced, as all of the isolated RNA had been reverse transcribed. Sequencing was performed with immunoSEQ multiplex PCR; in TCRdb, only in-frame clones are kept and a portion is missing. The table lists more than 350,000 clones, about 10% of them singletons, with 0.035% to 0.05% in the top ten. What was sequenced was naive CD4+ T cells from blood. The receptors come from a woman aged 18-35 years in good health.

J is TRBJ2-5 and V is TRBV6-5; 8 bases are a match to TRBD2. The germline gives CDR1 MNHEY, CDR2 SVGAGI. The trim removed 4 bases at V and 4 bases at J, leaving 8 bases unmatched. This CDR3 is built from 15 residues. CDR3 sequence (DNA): TGTGCCAGCAGTTTAAAAGCGGGAGTGCCAGAGACCCAGTACTTC. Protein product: CASSLKAGVPETQYF.

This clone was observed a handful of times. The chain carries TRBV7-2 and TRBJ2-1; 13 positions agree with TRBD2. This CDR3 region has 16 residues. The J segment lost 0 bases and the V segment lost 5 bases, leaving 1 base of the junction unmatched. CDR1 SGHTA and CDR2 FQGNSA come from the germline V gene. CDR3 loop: CASSRTSGSSYNEQFF. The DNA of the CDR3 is TGTGCCAGCAGCCGGACTAGCGGGAGCTCCTACAATGAGCAGTTCTTC.

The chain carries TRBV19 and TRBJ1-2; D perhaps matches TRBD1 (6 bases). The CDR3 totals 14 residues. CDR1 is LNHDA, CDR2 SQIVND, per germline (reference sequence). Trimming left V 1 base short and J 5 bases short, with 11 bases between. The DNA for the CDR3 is TGTGCCAGTAGTATAGGCGGACAGTTGTATGGCTACACCTTC. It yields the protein CASSIGGQLYGYTF.

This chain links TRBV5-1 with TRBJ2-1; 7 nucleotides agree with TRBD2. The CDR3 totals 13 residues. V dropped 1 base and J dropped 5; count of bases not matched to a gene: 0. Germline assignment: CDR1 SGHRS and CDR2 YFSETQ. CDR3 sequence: CASSLLADNEQFF. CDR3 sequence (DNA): TGCGCCAGCAGCTTGCTAGCGGACAATGAGCAGTTCTTC.

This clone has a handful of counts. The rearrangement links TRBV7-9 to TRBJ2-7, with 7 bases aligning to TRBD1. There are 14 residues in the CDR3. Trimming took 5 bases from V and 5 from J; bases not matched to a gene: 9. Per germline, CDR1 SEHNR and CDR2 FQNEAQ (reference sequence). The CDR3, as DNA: TGTGCCAGCAGCCTTCCGGGACAGATCCACGAGCAGTACTTC. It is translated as CASSLPGQIHEQYF.

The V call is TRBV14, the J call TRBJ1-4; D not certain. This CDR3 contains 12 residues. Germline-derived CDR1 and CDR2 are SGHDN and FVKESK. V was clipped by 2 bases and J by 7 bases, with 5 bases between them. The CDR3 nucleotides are TGTGCCAGCAGCCAAAGGCGTGAAAAACTGTTTTTT. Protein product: CASSQRREKLFF.

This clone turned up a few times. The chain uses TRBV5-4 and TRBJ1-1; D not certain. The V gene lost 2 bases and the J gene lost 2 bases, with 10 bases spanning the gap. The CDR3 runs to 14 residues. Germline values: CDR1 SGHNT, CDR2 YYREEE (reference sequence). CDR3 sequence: CASSFIGANTEAFF. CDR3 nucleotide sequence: TGTGCCAGCAGCTTTATAGGAGCTAACACTGAAGCTTTCTTT. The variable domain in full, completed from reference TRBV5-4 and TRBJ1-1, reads ETGVTQSPTHLIKTRGQQVTLRCSSQSGHNTVSWYQQALGQGPQFIFQYYREEENGRGNFPPRFSGLQFPNYSSELNVNALELDDSALYLCASSFIGANTEAFFGQGTRLTVV.

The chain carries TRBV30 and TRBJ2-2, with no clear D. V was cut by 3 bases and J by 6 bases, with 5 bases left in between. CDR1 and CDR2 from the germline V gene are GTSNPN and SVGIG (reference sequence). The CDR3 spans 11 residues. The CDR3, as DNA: TGTGCCTGGAGCCGACCCGGGGAGCTGTTTTTT. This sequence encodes CAWSRPGELFF.

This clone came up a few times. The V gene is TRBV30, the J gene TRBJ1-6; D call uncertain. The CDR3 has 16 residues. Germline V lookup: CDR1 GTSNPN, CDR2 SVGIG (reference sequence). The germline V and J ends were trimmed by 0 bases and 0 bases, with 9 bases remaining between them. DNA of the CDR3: TGTGCCTGGAGTGTCGGCGGGAGCTCCTATAATTCACCCCTCCACTTT. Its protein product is CAWSVGGSSYNSPLHF.

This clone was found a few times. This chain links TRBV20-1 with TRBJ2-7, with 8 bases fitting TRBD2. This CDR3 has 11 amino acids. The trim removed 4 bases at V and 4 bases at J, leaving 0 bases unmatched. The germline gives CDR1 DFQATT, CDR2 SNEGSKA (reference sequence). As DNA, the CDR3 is TGCAGTGCTACTAGCGGGTACGAGCAGTACGTC. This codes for CSATSGYEQYV.

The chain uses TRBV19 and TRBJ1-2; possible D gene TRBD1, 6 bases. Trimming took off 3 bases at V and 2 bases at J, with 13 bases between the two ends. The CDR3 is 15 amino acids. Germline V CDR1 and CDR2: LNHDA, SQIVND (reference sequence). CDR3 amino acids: CASSIRVGANYGYTF. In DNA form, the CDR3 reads TGTGCCAGTAGTATCAGGGTGGGGGCCAACTATGGCTACACCTTC.

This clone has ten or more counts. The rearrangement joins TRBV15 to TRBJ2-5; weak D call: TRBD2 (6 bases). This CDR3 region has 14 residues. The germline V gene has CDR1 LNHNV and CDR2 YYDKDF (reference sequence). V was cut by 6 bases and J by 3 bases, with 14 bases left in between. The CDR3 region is CATREAGYKETQYF. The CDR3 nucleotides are TGTGCCACCAGAGAGGCGGGGTATAAAGAGACCCAGTACTTC.

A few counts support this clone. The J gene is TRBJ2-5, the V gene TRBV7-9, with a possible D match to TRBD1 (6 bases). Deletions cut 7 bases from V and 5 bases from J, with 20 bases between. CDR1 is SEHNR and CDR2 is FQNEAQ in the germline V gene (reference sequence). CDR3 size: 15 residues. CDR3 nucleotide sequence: TGTGCCAGCAAACAGGGCCCTCCCACCGGTGAGACCCAGTACTTC. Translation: CASKQGPPTGETQYF.

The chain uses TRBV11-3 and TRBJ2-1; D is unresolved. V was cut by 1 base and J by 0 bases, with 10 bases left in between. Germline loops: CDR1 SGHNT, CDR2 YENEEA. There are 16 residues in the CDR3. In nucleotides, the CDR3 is TGTGCCAGCAGCTTAGTCCAGCCAAGCTCCTACAATGAGCAGTTCTTC. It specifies CASSLVQPSSYNEQFF.

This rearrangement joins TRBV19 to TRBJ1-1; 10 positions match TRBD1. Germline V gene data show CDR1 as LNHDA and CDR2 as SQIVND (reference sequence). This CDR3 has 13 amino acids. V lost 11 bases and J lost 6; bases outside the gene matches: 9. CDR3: CACKPGTGAEAFF. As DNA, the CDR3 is TGTGCCTGTAAACCTGGGACAGGGGCTGAAGCTTTCTTT.

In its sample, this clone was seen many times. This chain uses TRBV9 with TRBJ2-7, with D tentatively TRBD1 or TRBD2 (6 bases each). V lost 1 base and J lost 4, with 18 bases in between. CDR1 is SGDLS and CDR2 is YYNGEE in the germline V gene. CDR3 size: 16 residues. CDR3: CASSVRSWGAKYEQYV. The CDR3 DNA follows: TGTGCCAGCAGCGTACGCAGCTGGGGGGCGAAGTACGAGCAGTACGTC.

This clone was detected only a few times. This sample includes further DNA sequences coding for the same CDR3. DNA for the CDR3: TGTGCCAGCTCACCGAAAAGCTCCACAGATACGCAGTATTTT. This translates into CASSPKSSTDTQYF. This rearrangement joins TRBV18 to TRBJ2-3; D is uncertain. The CDR3 is 14 amino acids. V was pared by 3 bases and J by 2 bases, with 9 bases between. The germline V gene has CDR1 KGHSH and CDR2 LQKENI.

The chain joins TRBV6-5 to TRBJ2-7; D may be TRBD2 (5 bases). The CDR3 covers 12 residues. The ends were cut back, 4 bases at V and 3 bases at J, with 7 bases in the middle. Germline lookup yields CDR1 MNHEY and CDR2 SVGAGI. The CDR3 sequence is CASSFEGYEQYV. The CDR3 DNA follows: TGTGCCAGCAGTTTTGAGGGCTACGAGCAGTACGTC.

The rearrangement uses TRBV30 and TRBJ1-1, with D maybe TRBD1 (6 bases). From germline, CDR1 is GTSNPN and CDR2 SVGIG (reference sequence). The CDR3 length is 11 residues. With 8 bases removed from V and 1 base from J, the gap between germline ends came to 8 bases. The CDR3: CAQGGNTEAFF. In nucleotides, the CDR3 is TGTGCCCAAGGGGGGAACACTGAAGCTTTCTTT.

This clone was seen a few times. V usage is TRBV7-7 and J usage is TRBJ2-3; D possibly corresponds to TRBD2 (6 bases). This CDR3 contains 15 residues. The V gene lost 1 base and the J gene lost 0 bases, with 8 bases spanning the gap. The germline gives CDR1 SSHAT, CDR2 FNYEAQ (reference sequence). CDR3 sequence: CASSLEGTSTDTQYF. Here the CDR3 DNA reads TGTGCCAGCAGCTTAGAAGGGACTAGCACAGATACGCAGTATTTT. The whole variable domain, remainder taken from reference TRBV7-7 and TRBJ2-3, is GAGVSQSPRYKVTKRGQDVTLRCDPISSHATLYWYQQALGQGPEFLTYFNYEAQPDKSGLPSDRFSAERPEGSISTLTIQRTEQRDSAMYRCASSLEGTSTDTQYFGPGTRLTVL.

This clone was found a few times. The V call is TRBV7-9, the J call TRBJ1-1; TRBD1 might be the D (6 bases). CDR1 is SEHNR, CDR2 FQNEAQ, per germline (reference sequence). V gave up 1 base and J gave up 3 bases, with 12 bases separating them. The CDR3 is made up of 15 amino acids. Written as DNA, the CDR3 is TGTGCCAGCAGCTTAGTGGGGGCGCAGGACACTGAAGCTTTCTTT. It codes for CASSLVGAQDTEAFF. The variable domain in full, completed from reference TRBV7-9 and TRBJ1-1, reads DTGVSQNPRHKITKRGQNVTFRCDPISEHNRLYWYRQTLGQGPEFLTYFQNEAQLEKSRLLSDRFSAERPKGSFSTLEIQRTEQGDSAMYLCASSLVGAQDTEAFFGQGTRLTVV.

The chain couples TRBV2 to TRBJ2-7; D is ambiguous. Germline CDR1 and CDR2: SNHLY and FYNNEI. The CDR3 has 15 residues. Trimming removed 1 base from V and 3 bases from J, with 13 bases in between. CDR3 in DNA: TGTGCCAGCAGTGAAGAGATGGGTCTAGTCTACGAGCAGTACTTC. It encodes CASSEEMGLVYEQYF.

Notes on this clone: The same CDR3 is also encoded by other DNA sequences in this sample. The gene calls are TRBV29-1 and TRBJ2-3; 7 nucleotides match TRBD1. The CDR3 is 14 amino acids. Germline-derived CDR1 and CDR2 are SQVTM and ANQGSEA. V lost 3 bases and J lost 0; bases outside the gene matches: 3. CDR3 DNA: TGCAGCGTTGAGGGGACAGCTAGCACAGATACGCAGTATTTT. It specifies CSVEGTASTDTQYF.

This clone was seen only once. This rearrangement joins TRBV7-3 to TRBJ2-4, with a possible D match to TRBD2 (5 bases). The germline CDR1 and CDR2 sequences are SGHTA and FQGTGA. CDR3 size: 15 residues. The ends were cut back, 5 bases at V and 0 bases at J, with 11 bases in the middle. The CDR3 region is CASSPTGLAKNIQYF. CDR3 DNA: TGTGCCAGCAGCCCTACCGGACTAGCCAAAAACATTCAGTACTTC.

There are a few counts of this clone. The CDR3 nucleotides are TGTGCCAGCAGCCCCCGACAGGGGGTGGATGAGCAGTTCTTC. Its translation: CASSPRQGVDEQFF. The genes are TRBV4-2 and TRBJ2-1; 9 bases match TRBD1. CDR1 and CDR2 from the germline V gene are LGHNA and YNFKEQ. V gave up 4 bases and J gave up 8 bases; unmatched junction bases: 6. The CDR3 has 14 residues.

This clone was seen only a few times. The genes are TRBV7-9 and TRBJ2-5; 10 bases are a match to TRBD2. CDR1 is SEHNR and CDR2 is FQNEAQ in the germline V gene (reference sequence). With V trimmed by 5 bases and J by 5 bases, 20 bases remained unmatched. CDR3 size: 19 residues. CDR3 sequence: CASSLGQGLAGGQRETQYF. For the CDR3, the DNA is TGTGCCAGCAGCCTTGGACAGGGATTAGCGGGAGGCCAGAGGGAGACCCAGTACTTC. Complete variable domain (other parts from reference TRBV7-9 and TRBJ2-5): DTGVSQNPRHKITKRGQNVTFRCDPISEHNRLYWYRQTLGQGPEFLTYFQNEAQLEKSRLLSDRFSAERPKGSFSTLEIQRTEQGDSAMYLCASSLGQGLAGGQRETQYFGPGTRLLVL.

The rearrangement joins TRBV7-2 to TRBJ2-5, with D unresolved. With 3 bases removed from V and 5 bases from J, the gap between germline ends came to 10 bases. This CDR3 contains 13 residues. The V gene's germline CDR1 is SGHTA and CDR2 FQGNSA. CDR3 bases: TGTGCCAGCAGCTTCTCTAGATGGGAGACCCAGTACTTC. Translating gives CASSFSRWETQYF.